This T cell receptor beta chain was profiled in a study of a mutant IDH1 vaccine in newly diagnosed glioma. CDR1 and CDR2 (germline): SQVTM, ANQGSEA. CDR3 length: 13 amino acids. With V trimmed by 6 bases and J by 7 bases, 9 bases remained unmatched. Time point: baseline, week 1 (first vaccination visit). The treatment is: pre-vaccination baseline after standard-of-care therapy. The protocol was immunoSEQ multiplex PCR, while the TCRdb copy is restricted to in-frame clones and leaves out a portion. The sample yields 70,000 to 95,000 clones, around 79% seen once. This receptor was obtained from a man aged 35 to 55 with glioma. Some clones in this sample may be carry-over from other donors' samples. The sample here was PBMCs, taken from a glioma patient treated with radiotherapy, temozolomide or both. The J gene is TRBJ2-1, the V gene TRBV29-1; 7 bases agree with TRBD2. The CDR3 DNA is TGCAGCGTGGCAGGCGGGGGTCGGAATGAGCAGTTCTTC. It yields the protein CSVAGGGRNEQFF.